The 22 T cell receptor beta chains below come from one sample, sequenced in a study of T cells in Graves' hyperthyroidism and ophthalmopathy. Amplified regions were TCR beta CDR3 sequences from RNA transcripts. A set of HTBI primers served as the primers for a first-round RT-PCR of the TCR CDR3. TCRdb re-analysed the multiplex PCR reads in MiXCR, keeping a single row per CDR3 protein. The data show approximately 570,000 distinct CDR3 sequences, around 20% seen once. Input material: blood. The receptors derive from a man aged 40-50 years with Graves' ophthalmopathy.

This clonotype was seen many times. V usage is TRBV29-1 and J usage is TRBJ1-2, with D possibly TRBD1 on 6 matching bases. V was shortened by 6 bases and J by 8 bases, with 16 bases between the two germline ends. The germline V gene encodes CDR1 SQVTM and CDR2 ANQGSEA. The CDR3 contains 12 residues. CDR3 residues: CSVRDRLGGYTF. CDR3 DNA sequence: TGCAGCGTCCGTGACAGGCTGGGCGGCTACACCTTC.

Ten or more counts support this clonotype. This chain connects TRBV30 to TRBJ1-5, with 10 bases identical to TRBD1. The CDR3 totals 17 residues. V shed 3 bases and J 1 base; nucleotides not matched to a gene: 9. Germline lookup yields CDR1 GTSNPN and CDR2 SVGIG (reference sequence). CDR3 protein: CAWSSGTGEGSNQPQHF. The CDR3, as DNA: TGTGCCTGGAGCTCCGGGACAGGGGAAGGAAGCAATCAGCCCCAGCATTTT.

This clonotype has a count of ten or more. The gene calls are TRBV30 and TRBJ2-3, with D tentatively TRBD2 (7 bases). CDR1 GTSNPN and CDR2 SVGIG come from the germline V gene (reference sequence). The CDR3 is 16 amino acids. V lost 0 bases and J 0 bases, leaving 13 bases between the germline ends. The DNA for the CDR3 is TGTGCCTGGAGTGTACATCGGGGGGCTAGCACAGATACGCAGTATTTT. Translated: CAWSVHRGASTDTQYF.

Regarding this clonotype: This may come from a read error, since a much larger clone is one base off. The chain recombines TRBV28 with TRBJ2-7; the D gene is possibly TRBD2 (5 bases). CDR3 length equals 13 residues. Germline V gives CDR1 MDHEN, CDR2 SYDVKM. CDR3 nucleotide sequence: TGTGCCGGCAGTTTGGGGAGACGCTACGAGCAGTACTTC. Translation gives CAGSLGRRYEQYF.

This clonotype was seen at least ten times. V and J are TRBV7-8 and TRBJ2-7; either TRBD1 or TRBD2 may supply D (7 bases each). CDR3 length: 15 amino acids. V was trimmed by 5 bases and J by 5 bases, leaving 19 bases between them. Germline values: CDR1 SGHVS, CDR2 FQNEAQ. The CDR3: CASSDPRRGGNEQYF. CDR3 bases: TGTGCCAGCAGCGATCCTCGCAGGGGGGGGAACGAGCAGTACTTC.

This clonotype was observed at least ten times. V is TRBV5-1 and J is TRBJ1-5, with a possible D match to TRBD1 (5 bases). This CDR3 is 15 amino acids long. Germline V gene data show CDR1 as SGHRS and CDR2 as YFSETQ. Trimming left V 1 base short and J 4 bases short, with 12 bases between. The DNA for the CDR3 is TGCGCCAGCAGCTTGTTGGGCAGGGAGAATCAGCCCCAGCATTTT. It specifies CASSLLGRENQPQHF.

The sample holds many counts of this clonotype. This chain links TRBV2 with TRBJ2-1; D may be TRBD1 (6 bases). Germline V gene data show CDR1 as SNHLY and CDR2 as FYNNEI. The CDR3 consists of 15 residues. The V gene lost 6 bases and the J gene lost 2 bases, with 14 bases spanning the gap. The CDR3 sequence: CASRGTGRAYNEQFF. CDR3 nucleotide sequence: TGTGCCAGCAGAGGTACAGGGCGGGCCTACAATGAGCAGTTCTTC.

The rearrangement uses TRBV30 and TRBJ2-2; perhaps D is TRBD1 or TRBD2 (7 bases each). The ends were cut back, 3 bases at V and 5 bases at J, with 13 bases in the middle. In germline, CDR1 is GTSNPN, CDR2 SVGIG (reference sequence). The CDR3 is 14 amino acids. DNA of the CDR3: TGTGCCTGGAGCAGGGGGGGGGGTACCGGGGAGCTGTTTTTT. It is translated as CAWSRGGGTGELFF. Full variable domain (rest looked up from reference TRBV30 and TRBJ2-2): SQTIHQWPATLVQPVGSPLSLECTVEGTSNPNLYWYRQAAGRGLQLLFYSVGIGQISSEVPQNLSASRPQDRQFILSSKKLLLSDSGFYLCAWSRGGGTGELFFGEGSRLTVL.

Many counts were recorded for this clonotype. The V and J genes are TRBV20-1 and TRBJ2-5; 7 bases fit TRBD2. The CDR3 consists of 15 residues. Germline CDR1 and CDR2: DFQATT and SNEGSKA (reference sequence). The junction had 7 bases not matched to a gene; V was cut back by 2 bases and J by 1 base. The CDR3 DNA reads TGCAGTGCTAGACTCCGGGGGGACCCCCAAGAGACCCAGTACTTC. Residues: CSARLRGDPQETQYF.

At least ten counts were recorded for this clonotype. This rearrangement joins TRBV7-6 to TRBJ2-2, with D perhaps matching TRBD2 (5 bases). With 1 base removed from V and 4 bases from J, the gap between germline ends came to 10 bases. CDR1 and CDR2 from the germline V gene are SGHVS and FNYEAQ. This CDR3 spans 15 amino acids. The CDR3 nucleotides read TGTGCCAGCAGCTTAGTTGGGAGTACCACCGGGGAGCTGTTTTTT. This gives the protein CASSLVGSTTGELFF.

This clonotype was recorded at least ten times. The rearrangement uses TRBV20-1 and TRBJ2-3; TRBD2 agrees at 7 bases. V lost 7 bases to trimming and J lost 3 bases; unmatched junction nucleotides: 10. Looked up from germline, CDR1 is DFQATT and CDR2 is SNEGSKA (reference sequence). The CDR3 consists of 14 residues. The DNA for the CDR3 is TGCAGTGTCACGGGGCGGGGGAGGACAGATACGCAGTATTTT. It codes for CSVTGRGRTDTQYF.

This clonotype was found a few times. The chain couples TRBV6-1 to TRBJ1-3; no clear D gene. The CDR3 length is 13 residues. CDR1 is MNHNS and CDR2 is SASEGT in the germline V gene. Between the trimmed V and J ends, which lost 7 bases and 4 bases, there was a span of 11 bases. The CDR3 spells CASNPPRGNTIYF. The CDR3 nucleotides read TGTGCCAGCAATCCTCCCCGCGGAAACACCATATATTTT.

The V and J genes are TRBV7-2 and TRBJ2-5; the D gene is possibly TRBD1 (5 bases). Germline-derived CDR1 and CDR2 are SGHTA and FQGNSA. The CDR3 consists of 14 residues. V was shortened by 3 bases and J by 4 bases, with 12 bases between the two germline ends. In DNA, the CDR3 is TGTGCCAGCAGCTTGGCAGGGTTGTCAGAGACCCAGTACTTC. Translation: CASSLAGLSETQYF.

In this sample, this clonotype turned up many times. The rearrangement links TRBV15 to TRBJ1-1; D is ambiguous. Trimming left V 2 bases short and J 4 bases short, with 17 bases between. The CDR3 consists of 16 residues. Germline loops: CDR1 LNHNV, CDR2 YYDKDF (reference sequence). CDR3 loop: CATSRSRPLSSTEAFF. The CDR3 DNA reads TGTGCCACCAGCAGATCTCGACCGTTGTCGAGCACTGAAGCTTTCTTT.

This clonotype was seen repeatedly, ten times or more. CDR3 region: CAWGGRNTEAFF. The CDR3, as DNA: TGTGCCTGGGGCGGAAGGAACACTGAAGCTTTCTTT. V and J are TRBV30 and TRBJ1-1; D unclear. Trimming removed 5 bases from V and 1 base from J, with 8 bases in between. The CDR3 covers 12 residues. Germline CDR1 reads GTSNPN; CDR2 reads SVGIG (reference sequence).

J is TRBJ2-3 and V is TRBV6-1; tentative D call: TRBD1 (7 bases). The V end was cut by 3 bases, the J end by 12 bases, with 16 bases between. The CDR3 has 13 amino acids. CDR1 and CDR2 from the germline V gene are MNHNS and SASEGT. CDR3 loop: CASSDPQGGSQYF. The CDR3 DNA reads TGTGCCAGCAGTGATCCCCAGGGGGGCTCTCAGTATTTT.

The table lists this clonotype with many counts. The CDR3 here is CASSFSSGSSYNEQFF. For the CDR3, the DNA is TGTGCCAGCAGCTTCTCTAGCGGGAGCTCCTACAATGAGCAGTTCTTC. The J gene is TRBJ2-1, the V gene TRBV5-8; TRBD2 agrees at 10 bases. V dropped 2 bases and J dropped 0; count of bases not matched to a gene: 2. This CDR3 has 16 residues. Germline V lookup: CDR1 SGHTS, CDR2 YDEGEE.

A word on this clonotype: Since a much larger clone is just one base distant, this may be a read error. The chain uses TRBV6-2 or TRBV6-3 and TRBJ2-7; D may be TRBD2 (5 bases). CDR3 length: 15 residues. The V and J ends lost 4 bases and 6 bases respectively, with 19 bases between them. CDR1 and CDR2 (germline): MNHEY, SVGEGT. CDR3 sequence: CASSSGKVGPGEQYF. The CDR3 DNA sequence: TGTGCCAGCAGTTCGGGGAAGGTTGGGCCGGGCGAGCAGTACTTC.

At least ten counts were recorded for this clonotype. This CDR3 is CASSPPTGRGNEQFF. The CDR3, as DNA: TGTGCCAGCAGTCCCCCGACAGGGAGAGGGAATGAGCAGTTCTTC. The rearrangement uses TRBV28 and TRBJ2-1; TRBD1 aligns across 7 bases. CDR1 is MDHEN and CDR2 is SYDVKM in the germline V gene. The V segment lost 5 bases and the J segment 7 bases; nucleotides outside the gene matches: 11. CDR3 size: 15 residues.

With regard to this clonotype: A much bigger clone sits one base away, suggesting this may be a read error. The CDR3 nucleotides are TGTGCCAGCAGCACAGGGGGTTGGGAGCAGTACTTC. It yields the protein CASSTGGWEQYF. The V and J genes are TRBV2 and TRBJ2-7; the match to TRBD1 covers 8 bases. This CDR3 is built from 12 residues. Germline V gene lookup returns CDR1 SNHLY and CDR2 FYNNEI. J lost 7 bases, V lost 6 bases, and 5 bases had no gene match.

In this sample, this clonotype turned up many times. The chain links TRBV12-3 or TRBV12-4 to TRBJ2-7; D unresolved. The V end was cut by 3 bases, the J end by 3 bases, with 12 bases between. The CDR3 is 14 amino acids. This CDR3 reads CASSFRVGLYEQYF. The CDR3 nucleotides are TGTGCCAGCAGTTTTCGAGTCGGTCTCTACGAGCAGTACTTC.

This clonotype was picked up many times. The chain has TRBV9 and TRBJ2-7; D is unresolved. Germline CDR1 is SGDLS and CDR2 is YYNGEE. V lost 0 bases and J lost 2, with 9 bases in between. The CDR3 extends over 14 amino acids. CDR3 region: CASSVADSAYEQYF. CDR3 nucleotide sequence: TGTGCCAGCAGCGTAGCTGACTCAGCCTACGAGCAGTACTTC.